A selection of T cell receptor beta chains follows, all from one sample in a study of T cell repertoires in cytomegalovirus infection. One entry per CDR3 protein, called by TCRdb with MiXCR from the reads. The sample contains about 110,000 distinct CDR3 sequences, under 55% of which appear only once. No antigen has been assigned to these receptors. Sequencing used CD8+ T cells from cultured PBMCs, obtained from culture after CMV antigen stimulation. The receptors derive from a human donor in good health (CMV status not recorded). Some clones in this sample may be carry-over from other donors' samples. Each CDR3 is given with its conserved first and last residue. The order of the fields is clone size, D gene, J gene, V gene, CDR3 DNA, CDR3 protein. The D gene is left open where the match is weak. Size is omitted from some rows. Given values are once, few, many or a class for expanded clones.

clone_size: once
d_call: -
j_call: TRBJ2-1
v_call: TRBV19
cdr3_nt: TGTGCCAGTAGTAGGACCCTCTACAATGAGCAGTTCTTC
cdr3_aa: CASSRTLYNEQFF

clone_size: many
d_call: -
j_call: TRBJ2-3
v_call: TRBV19
cdr3_nt: TGTGCCAGTAGTCGGGAGTTCACAGATACGCAGTATTTT
cdr3_aa: CASSREFTDTQYF

clone_size: -
d_call: -
j_call: TRBJ2-6
v_call: TRBV6-5
cdr3_nt: TGTGCCAGCAGTTATGGCAGGGCTGGGGCCAACGTCCTGACTTTC
cdr3_aa: CASSYGRAGANVLTF

clone_size: many
d_call: -
j_call: TRBJ2-6
v_call: TRBV27
cdr3_nt: TGTGCCAGCACTACAAGCTGGGTTTATGGACTCGATGGGGCCAACGTCCTGACTTTC
cdr3_aa: CASTTSWVYGLDGANVLTF

clone_size: few
d_call: -
j_call: TRBJ2-1
v_call: TRBV19
cdr3_nt: TGTGCCAGTAGTATAGGCGGAAACTCCTACAATGAGCAGTTCTTC
cdr3_aa: CASSIGGNSYNEQFF

clone_size: many
d_call: TRBD2
j_call: TRBJ2-4
v_call: TRBV28
cdr3_nt: TGTGCCAGCATTGAGAGGCCGGGGGGGCAAAACATTCAGTACTTC
cdr3_aa: CASIERPGGQNIQYF

clone_size: -
d_call: -
j_call: TRBJ1-2
v_call: TRBV12-3/TRBV12-4
cdr3_nt: TGTGCCAGCAGTCGACCCGAGGACCGCTATGGCTACACCTTC
cdr3_aa: CASSRPEDRYGYTF

clone_size: -
d_call: TRBD1
j_call: TRBJ1-4
v_call: TRBV6-2/TRBV6-3
cdr3_nt: TGTGCCAGCAGCCCAAGGACAGGGCTTAATGAAAAACTGTTTTTT
cdr3_aa: CASSPRTGLNEKLFF

clone_size: few
d_call: -
j_call: TRBJ2-1
v_call: TRBV11-2
cdr3_nt: TGTGCCAGCAGCTTAGATTGGGGGCCCCCCTACAATGAGCAGTTCTTC
cdr3_aa: CASSLDWGPPYNEQFF

clone_size: -
d_call: -
j_call: TRBJ1-3
v_call: TRBV7-2
cdr3_nt: TGTGCCAGCAGCCACGACAGAGGCTCTGGAAACACCATATATTTT
cdr3_aa: CASSHDRGSGNTIYF

clone_size: once
d_call: TRBD2
j_call: TRBJ2-3
v_call: TRBV27
cdr3_nt: TGTGCCAGCAGTTTCGTTACCCCGACTGGCGGGGGGGCCGACACAGATACGCAGTATTTT
cdr3_aa: CASSFVTPTGGGADTDTQYF

clone_size: -
d_call: TRBD2
j_call: TRBJ2-1
v_call: TRBV20-1
cdr3_nt: TGCAGTGCTCCCGCTAGCGGGGGGAGCTCCTACAATGAGCAGTTCTTC
cdr3_aa: CSAPASGGSSYNEQFF

clone_size: few
d_call: TRBD1
j_call: TRBJ1-1
v_call: TRBV12-3/TRBV12-4
cdr3_nt: TGTGCCAGCATCCCGACAGGGGTAGCGACTGAAGCTTTCTTT
cdr3_aa: CASIPTGVATEAFF

clone_size: -
d_call: TRBD1
j_call: TRBJ2-5
v_call: TRBV24-1
cdr3_nt: TGTGCCACCAGTGATACCGGGACAGGGGGACGGGGAAAGACCCAGTACTTC
cdr3_aa: CATSDTGTGGRGKTQYF

clone_size: few
d_call: -
j_call: TRBJ1-5
v_call: TRBV25-1
cdr3_nt: TGTGCCAGCAGTGCAGCCGCTAGCAATCAGCCCCAGCATTTT
cdr3_aa: CASSAAASNQPQHF

clone_size: -
d_call: -
j_call: TRBJ2-5
v_call: TRBV12-3/TRBV12-4
cdr3_nt: TGTGCCAGCAGTTCAGAACCTCAGGGGCGAAGGGAACAAGAGACCCAGTACTTC
cdr3_aa: CASSSEPQGRREQETQYF

clone_size: -
d_call: -
j_call: TRBJ2-3
v_call: TRBV5-1
cdr3_nt: TGCGCCAGCAGCTGGCTTAGCGGAGCAGATACGCAGTATTTT
cdr3_aa: CASSWLSGADTQYF

clone_size: many
d_call: TRBD1
j_call: TRBJ2-7
v_call: TRBV19
cdr3_nt: TGTGCCAGTAGTCCCTGGGACAGCAGCTCCTACGAGCAGTACTTC
cdr3_aa: CASSPWDSSSYEQYF

clone_size: few
d_call: TRBD1
j_call: TRBJ1-4
v_call: TRBV7-2
cdr3_nt: TGTGCCAGCAGCCCCTGGACAGGGGATGAAAAACTGTTTTTT
cdr3_aa: CASSPWTGDEKLFF

clone_size: -
d_call: -
j_call: TRBJ1-2
v_call: TRBV7-6
cdr3_nt: TGTGCCAGCAGCTTAGGGGCAGAAATGGGTGGCTACACCTTC
cdr3_aa: CASSLGAEMGGYTF

clone_size: -
d_call: -
j_call: TRBJ1-4
v_call: TRBV7-6
cdr3_nt: TGTGCCAGCAGTCAAGACAGCCTTAATGAAAAACTGTTTTTT
cdr3_aa: CASSQDSLNEKLFF